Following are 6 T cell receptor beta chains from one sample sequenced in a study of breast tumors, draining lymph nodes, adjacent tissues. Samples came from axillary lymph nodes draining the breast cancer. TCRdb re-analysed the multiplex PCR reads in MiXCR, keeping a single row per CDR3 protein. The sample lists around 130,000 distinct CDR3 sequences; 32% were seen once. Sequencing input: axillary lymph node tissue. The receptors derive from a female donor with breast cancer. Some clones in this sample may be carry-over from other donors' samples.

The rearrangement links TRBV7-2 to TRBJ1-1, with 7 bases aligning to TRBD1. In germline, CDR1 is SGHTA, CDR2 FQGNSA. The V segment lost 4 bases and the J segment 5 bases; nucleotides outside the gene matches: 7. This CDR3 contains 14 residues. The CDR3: CASSSRQGRTEAFF. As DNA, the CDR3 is TGTGCCAGCAGCTCCAGACAGGGACGGACTGAAGCTTTCTTT.

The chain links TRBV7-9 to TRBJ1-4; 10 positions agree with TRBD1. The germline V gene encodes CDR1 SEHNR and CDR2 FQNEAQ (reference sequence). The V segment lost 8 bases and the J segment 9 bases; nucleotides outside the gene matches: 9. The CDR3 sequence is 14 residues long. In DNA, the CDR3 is TGTGCCAGCGGACAGGGGGAAATAGGACAAAAACTGTTTTTT. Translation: CASGQGEIGQKLFF.

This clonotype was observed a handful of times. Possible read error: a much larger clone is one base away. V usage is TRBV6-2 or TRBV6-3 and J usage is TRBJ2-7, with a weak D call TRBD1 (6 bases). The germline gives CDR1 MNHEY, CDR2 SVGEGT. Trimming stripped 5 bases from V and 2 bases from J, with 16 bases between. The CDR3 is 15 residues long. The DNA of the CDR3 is TGTGCCAGCAGTCACCAAAACAGGGTCGCCTACGAGCAGTACGTC. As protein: CASSHQNRVAYEQYV.

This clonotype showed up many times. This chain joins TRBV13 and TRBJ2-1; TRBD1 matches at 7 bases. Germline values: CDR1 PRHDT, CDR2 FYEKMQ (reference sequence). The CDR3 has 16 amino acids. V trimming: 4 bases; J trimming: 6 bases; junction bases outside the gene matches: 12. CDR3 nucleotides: TGTGCCAGCAGCTGGTCCGACAGGGCTTACCCCAATGAGCAGTTCTTC. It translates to CASSWSDRAYPNEQFF. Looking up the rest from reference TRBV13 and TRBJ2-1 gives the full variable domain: AAGVIQSPRHLIKEKRETATLKCYPIPRHDTVYWYQQGPGQDPQFLISFYEKMQSDKGSIPDRFSAQQFSDYHSELNMSSLELGDSALYFCASSWSDRAYPNEQFFGPGTRLTVL.

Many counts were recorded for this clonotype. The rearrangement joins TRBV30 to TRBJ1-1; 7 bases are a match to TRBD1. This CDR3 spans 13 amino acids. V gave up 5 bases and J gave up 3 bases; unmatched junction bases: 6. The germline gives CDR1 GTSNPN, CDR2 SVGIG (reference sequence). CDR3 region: CAWEGQFDTEAFF. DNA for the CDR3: TGTGCCTGGGAGGGACAGTTTGACACTGAAGCTTTCTTT.

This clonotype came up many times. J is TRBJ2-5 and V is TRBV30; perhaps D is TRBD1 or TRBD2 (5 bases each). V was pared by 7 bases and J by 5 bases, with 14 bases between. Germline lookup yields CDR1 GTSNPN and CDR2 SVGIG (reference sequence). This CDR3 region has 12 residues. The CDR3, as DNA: TGTGCCTCGAGGGGACCGGCCGAGACCCAGTACTTC. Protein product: CASRGPAETQYF.